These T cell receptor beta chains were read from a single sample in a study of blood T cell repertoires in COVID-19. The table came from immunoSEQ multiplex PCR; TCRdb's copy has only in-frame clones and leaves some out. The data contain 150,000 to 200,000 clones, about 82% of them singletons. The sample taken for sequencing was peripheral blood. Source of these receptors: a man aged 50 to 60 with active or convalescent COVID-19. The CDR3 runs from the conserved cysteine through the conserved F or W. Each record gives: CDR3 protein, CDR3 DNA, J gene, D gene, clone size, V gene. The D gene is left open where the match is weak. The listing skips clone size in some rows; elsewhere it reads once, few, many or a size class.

CASSLGDRVREQYF | TGTGCCAGTAGTCTGGGGGACAGGGTGAGAGAGCAGTACTTC | TRBJ2-7 | TRBD1 | few | TRBV19
CATSASSGGADTQYF | TGTGCCACCAGTGCCTCTAGCGGGGGGGCTGATACGCAGTATTTT | TRBJ2-3 | TRBD2 | NA | TRBV24-1
CASSQRRGYEKLFF | TGCGCCAGCAGCCAGCGTCGGGGGTATGAAAAACTGTTTTTT | TRBJ1-4 | NA | NA | TRBV5-1
CASSDPGLAGGTDTQYF | TGTGCCAGCAGTGACCCTGGACTAGCGGGGGGTACAGATACGCAGTATTTT | TRBJ2-3 | TRBD2 | NA | TRBV2
CASSDSGEVQETQYF | TGTGCCAGCAGTGACTCAGGAGAGGTCCAAGAGACCCAGTACTTC | TRBJ2-5 | NA | NA | TRBV6-4
CASSKIAGGPLHTQETQYF | TGTGCCAGCAGCAAGATAGCGGGGGGGCCTCTTCACACCCAAGAGACCCAGTACTTC | TRBJ2-5 | TRBD2 | NA | TRBV7-6
CASSQDRGAGHYQETQYF | TGTGCCAGCAGCCAAGATCGTGGGGCAGGGCACTACCAAGAGACCCAGTACTTC | TRBJ2-5 | NA | NA | TRBV3-1/TRBV3-2
CASSFVTYQPQHF | TGTGCCAGCAGTTTCGTGACTTATCAGCCCCAGCATTTT | TRBJ1-5 | NA | NA | TRBV12-3/TRBV12-4
CASTLGGVRDTQYF | TGTGCCAGCACCCTAGGGGGGGTCCGGGATACGCAGTATTTT | TRBJ2-3 | NA | NA | TRBV7-8
CASSLTGFETQYF | TGCGCCAGCAGCCTGACAGGTTTCGAGACCCAGTACTTC | TRBJ2-5 | NA | NA | TRBV4-1
CASGPGSSYGYTF | TGTGCCAGCGGACCCGGGAGCAGCTATGGCTACACCTTC | TRBJ1-2 | NA | NA | TRBV2
CASSQVRTEAFF | TGTGCCAGCAGCCAAGTCCGGACTGAAGCTTTCTTT | TRBJ1-1 | NA | NA | TRBV3-1/TRBV3-2
CASSGGQGMVSETQYF | TGTGCCAGCAGCGGGGGACAGGGGATGGTTTCAGAGACCCAGTACTTC | TRBJ2-5 | TRBD1 | NA | TRBV9
CATSDPGTGGQPQHF | TGTGCCACCAGTGATCCCGGGACAGGGGGCCAGCCCCAGCATTTT | TRBJ1-5 | TRBD1 | NA | TRBV24-1
CASSGTGTSGATSLDEQFF | TGTGCCAGCAGCGGAACCGGGACTAGCGGGGCCACCTCTTTGGATGAGCAGTTCTTC | TRBJ2-1 | TRBD2 | NA | TRBV9
CASSTKLSVTEQFF | TGTGCCAGCAGTACTAAGCTTTCAGTAACTGAGCAGTTCTTC | TRBJ2-1 | NA | NA | TRBV6-2/TRBV6-3
CASRQGGRHNEQFF | TGTGCCAGTCGACAGGGGGGGAGACACAATGAGCAGTTCTTC | TRBJ2-1 | TRBD1 | NA | TRBV19
CSGSDRLSMNTEAFF | TGCAGCGGCTCCGACAGGCTCTCGATGAACACTGAAGCTTTCTTT | TRBJ1-1 | NA | NA | TRBV29-1
CASSLTSGSYNEQFF | TGTGCCAGCAGTTTAACTAGCGGTAGCTACAATGAGCAGTTCTTC | TRBJ2-1 | TRBD2 | NA | TRBV6-2/TRBV6-3
CASRTDRGMNTEAFF | TGTGCCAGCAGAACGGACAGGGGGATGAACACTGAAGCTTTCTTT | TRBJ1-1 | TRBD1 | NA | TRBV5-5
CASSLGGEVTEAFF | TGTGCCAGCAGCTTAGGTGGGGAGGTCACTGAAGCTTTCTTT | TRBJ1-1 | NA | NA | TRBV7-9
CASSLGPGGGESTDTQYF | TGTGCCAGCAGCTTAGGCCCTGGGGGGGGAGAAAGCACAGATACGCAGTATTTT | TRBJ2-3 | TRBD2 | NA | TRBV13
CASSLEIGGNTIYF | TGTGCCAGCTCACTCGAGATTGGTGGAAACACCATATATTTT | TRBJ1-3 | NA | NA | TRBV18
CAFITGDWGQETQYF | TGTGCTTTTATCACGGGGGACTGGGGCCAAGAGACCCAGTACTTC | TRBJ2-5 | NA | NA | TRBV19
CASSPPGQGQETQYF | TGTGCCAGTAGTCCCCCGGGACAGGGTCAAGAGACCCAGTACTTC | TRBJ2-5 | TRBD1 | NA | TRBV19
CSVDTDRSTDTQYF | TGCAGCGTTGACACGGACAGGAGCACAGATACGCAGTATTTT | TRBJ2-3 | TRBD1 | NA | TRBV29-1
CASSLALVASPLHF | TGTGCCAGCAGCTTAGCGCTAGTGGCGTCACCCCTCCACTTT | TRBJ1-6 | NA | NA | TRBV7-2
CAWSVYTDTQYF | TGTGCCTGGAGTGTCTACACAGATACGCAGTATTTT | TRBJ2-3 | NA | NA | TRBV30
CATSDLGQSNTEAFF | TGTGCCACCAGTGACTTGGGACAATCGAACACTGAAGCTTTCTTT | TRBJ1-1 | NA | NA | TRBV24-1
CASSQEGTGWYEKLFF | TGTGCCAGCAGCCAAGAAGGGACAGGGTGGTATGAAAAACTGTTTTTT | TRBJ1-4 | TRBD1 | NA | TRBV14
CASSPGGPSYEQYF | TGTGCCAGCAGCCCTGGAGGGCCCTCCTACGAGCAGTACTTC | TRBJ2-7 | NA | few | TRBV4-2
CASSQAAGTSSFDEQFF | TGCGCCAGCAGCCAGGCAGCCGGGACTAGCAGTTTCGATGAGCAGTTCTTC | TRBJ2-1 | TRBD2 | NA | TRBV4-3
CASSGGGGTQYF | TGTGCCAGCAGCGGAGGGGGCGGCACGCAGTATTTT | TRBJ2-3 | NA | NA | TRBV12-3/TRBV12-4
CASSHSEPGYGYTF | TGTGCCAGCAGTCACAGTGAACCTGGCTATGGCTACACCTTC | TRBJ1-2 | NA | NA | TRBV27
CASSLATSGIYTDTQYF | TGTGCCAGCAGCTTGGCTACAAGCGGGATATACACAGATACGCAGTATTTT | TRBJ2-3 | TRBD2 | NA | TRBV5-6
CAWSVNGQGALVSTEAFF | TGTGCCTGGAGTGTAAACGGACAGGGGGCTCTGGTGAGCACTGAAGCTTTCTTT | TRBJ1-1 | TRBD1 | NA | TRBV30
CASNPSGGGFPEQYF | TGTGCCAGCAACCCCTCGGGAGGGGGCTTTCCCGAGCAGTACTTC | TRBJ2-7 | NA | NA | TRBV6-2/TRBV6-3